The next 22 T cell receptor beta chains were all read from a single sample in a study of T cell responses to AZD1222 COVID-19 vaccine. Method: immunoSEQ multiplex PCR; TCRdb's copy keeps in-frame clones and lacks some. This table holds roughly 120,000 clones, roughly 90% found once. The input for sequencing was peripheral blood, taken on day 0 of AZD1222 vaccination. The receptors were sampled from an adult in good health.

This clone came up once. The V call is TRBV2, the J call TRBJ2-2; 16 bases line up with TRBD2. The junction had 7 bases not matched to a gene; V was cut back by 6 bases and J by 9 bases. CDR3 size: 16 residues. Germline-derived CDR1 and CDR2 are SNHLY and FYNNEI. Here the CDR3 reads CASRPGLAGGLRELFF. The CDR3 DNA follows: TGTGCCAGCAGACCGGGACTAGCGGGGGGGTTACGGGAGCTGTTTTTT.

This clone was observed a single time. Additional DNA sequences in this sample encode the identical CDR3. The chain links TRBV18 to TRBJ1-1, with 7 bases identical to TRBD1. CDR1 KGHSH and CDR2 LQKENI come from the germline V gene. The CDR3 has 13 residues. The V segment lost 4 bases and the J segment 4 bases; nucleotides outside the gene matches: 3. The CDR3 is CASSLGQVTEAFF. CDR3 DNA: TGTGCCAGCTCACTTGGACAGGTCACTGAAGCTTTCTTT.

This chain connects TRBV5-1 to TRBJ1-2, with a weak D call TRBD1 (6 bases). From germline, CDR1 is SGHRS and CDR2 YFSETQ. Trimming removed 3 bases from V and 2 bases from J, with 14 bases in between. The CDR3 runs 15 residues. The CDR3 loop is CASSSRIGQNYGYTF. The CDR3 nucleotides are TGCGCCAGCAGCTCCCGGATCGGACAGAACTATGGCTACACCTTC.

The genes are TRBV3-1 (or the pseudogene TRBV3-2) and TRBJ1-2; D unresolved. Between the trimmed V and J ends, which lost 0 bases and 7 bases, there was a span of 9 bases. This CDR3 has 13 residues. Looked up from germline, CDR1 is LGHDT and CDR2 is YNNKEL (reference sequence). This chain's CDR3 is CASSQDGRSGYTF. In nucleotides, the CDR3 is TGTGCCAGCAGCCAAGATGGGAGGTCTGGCTACACCTTC.

CDR3 DNA: TGCAGTGTTTGGAACACCGGGGAGCTGTTTTTT. Amino acids: CSVWNTGELFF. The chain uses TRBV20-1 and TRBJ2-2, with D unclear. Trimming shortened V by 7 bases and J by 1 base, and 4 bases separated the two germline ends. The CDR3 has 11 amino acids. CDR1 is DFQATT, CDR2 SNEGSKA, per germline (reference sequence).

The V and J genes are TRBV5-1 and TRBJ1-3; 7 bases agree with TRBD1. The CDR3 covers 16 residues. Germline CDR1 is SGHRS and CDR2 is YFSETQ. V lost 4 bases to trimming and J lost 0 bases; unmatched junction nucleotides: 7. The CDR3 coding sequence is TGCGCCAGCAGCCTGGGACAGTCAATCTCTGGAAACACCATATATTTT. This codes for CASSLGQSISGNTIYF.

The chain couples TRBV2 to TRBJ1-5; perhaps TRBD1 as D (6 bases). Germline values: CDR1 SNHLY, CDR2 FYNNEI. The CDR3 contains 13 residues. The V end lost 7 bases, the J end lost 7 bases, and 14 bases lay between the germline ends. The CDR3 is CASTRGAGQPQHF. The CDR3 coding sequence is TGTGCCAGCACTCGGGGGGCAGGCCAGCCCCAGCATTTT.

This CDR3 reads CASSFGIGTSGRSSYEQYF. The DNA for the CDR3 is TGTGCCAGCAGTTTTGGAATAGGGACTAGCGGGAGGAGCTCCTACGAGCAGTACTTC. The rearrangement joins TRBV27 to TRBJ2-7, with 15 bases matching TRBD2. Germline V gene sequence: CDR1 MNHEY, CDR2 SMNVEV (reference sequence). V lost 3 bases to trimming and J lost 0 bases; unmatched junction nucleotides: 9. The CDR3 spans 19 residues.

The chain recombines TRBV25-1 with TRBJ2-2; tentatively, D is TRBD2 (6 bases). This CDR3 comprises 13 residues. V gave up 8 bases and J gave up 5 bases, with 12 bases separating them. Germline loops: CDR1 MGHDK, CDR2 SYGVNS. The CDR3 region has the DNA TGTGCCAGCCGACTAGAGGGGACCGGGGAGCTGTTTTTT. Encoded protein: CASRLEGTGELFF.

The rearrangement joins TRBV18 to TRBJ2-5; tentatively, D is TRBD1 (6 bases). The germline V gene encodes CDR1 KGHSH and CDR2 LQKENI. CDR3 size: 13 residues. Trimming took off 5 bases at V and 2 bases at J, with 9 bases between the two ends. The CDR3 DNA follows: TGTGCCAGCTCATCCGGGACACAAGAGACCCAGTACTTC. This gives the protein CASSSGTQETQYF.

J is TRBJ2-1 and V is TRBV29-1; 11 nucleotides align to TRBD1. The ends lost 5 bases at V and 6 bases at J; junction bases unmatched: 6. Germline CDR1 reads SQVTM; CDR2 reads ANQGSEA. This CDR3 has 14 residues. The DNA of the CDR3 is TGCAGCGTTACCGGGACAGGGGGTTCCAATGAGCAGTTCTTC. Translating gives CSVTGTGGSNEQFF.

V usage is TRBV28 and J usage is TRBJ1-6, with no clear D. V was cut by 8 bases and J by 9 bases, with 5 bases left in between. Germline V gives CDR1 MDHEN, CDR2 SYDVKM. There are 10 residues in the CDR3. CDR3 nucleotides: TGTGCCAGCGGCGCTTCACCCCTCCACTTT. This translates into CASGASPLHF.

The rearrangement joins TRBV11-2 to TRBJ2-1; D remains ambiguous. CDR1 is SGHAT, CDR2 FQNNGV, per germline. This CDR3 has 13 amino acids. The V end lost 1 base, the J end lost 10 bases, and 11 bases lay between the germline ends. In nucleotides, the CDR3 is TGTGCCAGCAGCTTAGGTCGTAGGCCAGAGCAGTTCTTC. Protein product: CASSLGRRPEQFF.

The rearrangement joins TRBV2 to TRBJ1-2; 9 nucleotides agree with TRBD1. The CDR3 consists of 14 residues. V trimming: 7 bases; J trimming: 5 bases; junction bases outside the gene matches: 8. CDR1 and CDR2 (germline): SNHLY, FYNNEI. This CDR3 reads CASTKGTGWYGYTF. The CDR3 coding sequence is TGTGCCAGCACTAAGGGGACAGGGTGGTATGGCTACACCTTC.

A single count supports this clone. The rearrangement uses TRBV5-1 and TRBJ2-1, with D maybe TRBD2 (5 bases). Germline V gives CDR1 SGHRS, CDR2 YFSETQ. The CDR3 sequence is 14 residues long. The V end lost 6 bases, the J end lost 2 bases, and 12 bases lay between the germline ends. The CDR3 bases are TGCGCCAGCACCCCGCTAGCTACCTACAATGAGCAGTTCTTC. This translates into CASTPLATYNEQFF.

V is TRBV28 and J is TRBJ2-1, with TRBD2 identical over 7 bases. The CDR3 is 12 amino acids. CDR1 and CDR2 (germline): MDHEN, SYDVKM. V gave up 8 bases and J gave up 12 bases; unmatched junction bases: 10. The CDR3 DNA reads as TGTGCCAGCGTATCTGGCCCGGGGGGGCAGTTCTTC. This sequence encodes CASVSGPGGQFF.

The chain recombines TRBV2 with TRBJ2-1; 7 bases are shared with TRBD2. The germline gives CDR1 SNHLY, CDR2 FYNNEI. V lost 6 bases, J lost 6 bases, and 8 bases stayed unmatched. The CDR3 consists of 14 residues. The CDR3 nucleotides are TGTGCCAGCAGACTGGAGGGAGGGCTCAATGAGCAGTTCTTC. It codes for CASRLEGGLNEQFF.

Only one count was recorded for this clone. The rearrangement uses TRBV7-6 and TRBJ2-2, with TRBD2 matching over 9 bases. The junction had 2 bases not matched to a gene; V was cut back by 2 bases and J by 4 bases. The length of the CDR3 is 15 residues. Germline CDR1 and CDR2: SGHVS and FNYEAQ. The CDR3 DNA follows: TGTGCCAGCAGCTTATCAGCGGGGGGCACCGGGGAGCTGTTTTTT. Protein: CASSLSAGGTGELFF.

The J gene is TRBJ2-1, the V gene TRBV4-3; 8 bases fit TRBD2. Losses at the gene ends were 1 base for V and 6 bases for J; bases not matched to a gene: 5. CDR1 LGHNA and CDR2 YSLEER come from the germline V gene. The CDR3 is made up of 15 amino acids. CDR3 nucleotide sequence: TGCGCCAGCAGCCAAGTGGGACTAGGGGGCAATGAGCAGTTCTTC. Amino acid sequence: CASSQVGLGGNEQFF.

The gene calls are TRBV14 and TRBJ2-1, with TRBD2 matching over 11 bases. Germline CDR1 is SGHDN and CDR2 is FVKESK. V dropped 4 bases and J dropped 9; count of bases not matched to a gene: 14. The CDR3 runs 17 residues. The CDR3, as DNA: TGTGCCAGCAGCCGAAGGGGACTAGCGGACCTACAAGTTGAGCAGTTCTTC. It is translated as CASSRRGLADLQVEQFF.

The V call is TRBV9, the J call TRBJ1-5; the D gene is possibly TRBD1 (5 bases). This CDR3 region has 14 residues. Trimming took off 4 bases at V and 4 bases at J, with 12 bases between the two ends. CDR1 SGDLS and CDR2 YYNGEE come from the germline V gene. CDR3 in amino acids: CASSFGGANQPQHF. The CDR3 region has the DNA TGTGCCAGCAGCTTTGGAGGGGCGAATCAGCCCCAGCATTTT.

V usage is TRBV4-3 and J usage is TRBJ2-1; 10 bases are shared with TRBD2. In germline, CDR1 is LGHNA, CDR2 YSLEER. V dropped 4 bases and J dropped 8; count of bases not matched to a gene: 8. The CDR3 loop spans 15 amino acids. CDR3 in amino acids: CASSRGGLANHEQFF. CDR3 in DNA: TGCGCCAGCAGCCGCGGGGGACTAGCGAATCATGAGCAGTTCTTC.